The rows below give T cell receptor beta chains drawn from one sample of a study of blood T cell repertoires in COVID-19. Libraries were prepared by immunoSEQ multiplex PCR; TCRdb keeps only in-frame clonotypes and omits some of them. The repertoire holds under 130,000 clones, with about three quarters as singletons. The sample was peripheral blood. The origin of the receptors is an elderly man with acute or convalescent COVID-19. The CDR3 runs from the conserved cysteine through the conserved F or W. The D gene is left open where the match is weak. Clone size is stated in some rows and not others, as once, few, many or a class when expanded.

D gene | J gene | clone size | V gene | CDR3 DNA | CDR3 protein
TRBD2 | TRBJ2-2 | - | TRBV9 | TGTGCCAGCAGCGCCTCTAGCGGGAGTATCGCTGGGGAGCTGTTTTTT | CASSASSGSIAGELFF
- | TRBJ1-6 | many | TRBV6-5 | TGTGCCAGCACAACAGGGTCATATAATTCACCCCTCCACTTT | CASTTGSYNSPLHF
- | TRBJ2-3 | - | TRBV7-2 | TGTGCCAGCAGCTTGCAGGGCCGCACAGATACGCAGTATTTT | CASSLQGRTDTQYF
TRBD2 | TRBJ2-2 | - | TRBV3-1/TRBV3-2 | TGTGCCAGCAGTCCCCAACTAGCGGGAGTGGGAGGGGAGCTGTTTTTT | CASSPQLAGVGGELFF
TRBD1 | TRBJ1-5 | many | TRBV19 | TGTGCCAGTAGTAACTCACAGGGGGTGCGAAATAGCAATCAGCCCCAGCATTTT | CASSNSQGVRNSNQPQHF
- | TRBJ2-3 | - | TRBV6-2/TRBV6-3 | TGTGCCAGCAGTTACGTCGGAGGTTCAGATACGCAGTATTTT | CASSYVGGSDTQYF
- | TRBJ2-2 | - | TRBV6-2/TRBV6-3 | TGTGCCAGCAGTTCTCAGTCACCCGGGGAGCTGTTTTTT | CASSSQSPGELFF
- | TRBJ1-1 | - | TRBV29-1 | TGCAGCGTTGAAGGGATCAGTCGGGACACTGAAGCTTTCTTT | CSVEGISRDTEAFF
TRBD1 | TRBJ1-2 | few | TRBV28 | TGTGCCAGCAGTTACCGGGACAGGTCGTTTAATGGCTACACCTTC | CASSYRDRSFNGYTF
- | TRBJ1-5 | - | TRBV2 | TGTGCCAGCAGTCCCGTCAGGGTGGACCAGCCCCAGCATTTT | CASSPVRVDQPQHF
TRBD2 | TRBJ2-7 | - | TRBV6-5 | TGTGCCAGCACCCTGGGACTAGCAGCTTACGAGCAGTACTTC | CASTLGLAAYEQYF
TRBD1 | TRBJ2-1 | once | TRBV12-3/TRBV12-4 | TGTGCCAGCAGTCCGTACAGGGGCGATGAGCAGTTCTTC | CASSPYRGDEQFF
TRBD2 | TRBJ2-1 | - | TRBV19 | TGTGCCAGTAGTATAGTGGGGGGGATCAATGAGCAGTTCTTC | CASSIVGGINEQFF
- | TRBJ1-1 | - | TRBV3-1/TRBV3-2 | TGTGCCAGCAGCCCCGGACAGACCCGAACTTTCTTT | CASSPGQTRTFF
- | TRBJ1-4 | - | TRBV3-1/TRBV3-2 | TGTGCCAGCAGCCTCCAGGGGACCCAGGAAGAAAAACTGTTTTTT | CASSLQGTQEEKLFF
- | TRBJ2-7 | - | TRBV7-9 | TGTGCCAGCAGCTTGTCCGGACTCTACGAGCAGTACTTC | CASSLSGLYEQYF
- | TRBJ2-1 | - | TRBV11-1 | TGTGCCAGCAGCTTAGGGCTGCCTAGCTCCTACAATGAGCAGTTCTTC | CASSLGLPSSYNEQFF
TRBD1 | TRBJ2-2 | - | TRBV27 | TGTGCCAGCAGTTTCACAGGGGTAACCGGGGAGCTGTTTTTT | CASSFTGVTGELFF
- | TRBJ2-7 | few | TRBV7-7 | TGTGCCAGCAGCTTAGGACGGAGCTACGAGCAGTACTTC | CASSLGRSYEQYF
TRBD1 | TRBJ1-2 | few | TRBV5-6 | TGTGCCAGCAACGGCCGAGGGGGCGCCGGGACAGGGAACTATGGCTACACCTTC | CASNGRGGAGTGNYGYTF
- | TRBJ2-1 | - | TRBV19 | TGTGCCAGTAGTTCCCGGGGGGCTCCTTCCTACAATGAGCAGTTCTTC | CASSSRGAPSYNEQFF
TRBD2 | TRBJ2-1 | few | TRBV7-2 | TGTGCCAGCAGGCCGGGACTAGGATTCAATGAGCAGTTCTTC | CASRPGLGFNEQFF
- | TRBJ2-7 | - | TRBV28 | TGTGCCAGCACCCGCGAGCTATTAAACAGGGCTGAGCAGTACTTC | CASTRELLNRAEQYF
- | TRBJ2-3 | - | TRBV19 | TGTGCCAGTAACATGGCCCGCACAGATACGCAGTATTTT | CASNMARTDTQYF
- | TRBJ2-7 | many | TRBV29-1 | TGCAGCGTTGGGCAGACTTTCTACGAGCAGTACTTC | CSVGQTFYEQYF
TRBD2 | TRBJ2-3 | - | TRBV9 | TGTGCCAGCAGCGCGGGGGGAGGCGGGACTAGAGATACGCAGTATTTT | CASSAGGGGTRDTQYF
- | TRBJ2-5 | - | TRBV25-1 | TGTGCCAGTGTCGTCGGGGAGACCCAGTACTTC | CASVVGETQYF
- | TRBJ2-2 | once | TRBV5-1 | TGCGCCAGCAGCTCCTTTGACACCGGGGAGCTGTTTTTT | CASSSFDTGELFF
- | TRBJ1-1 | - | TRBV19 | TGTGCCAGTAGTCCTGTCAGGACGGAAGGGGCTGAAGCTTTCTTT | CASSPVRTEGAEAFF
- | TRBJ2-7 | - | TRBV18 | TGTGCCAGCTCCCAGGCAGGGTACGAGCAGTACTTC | CASSQAGYEQYF
TRBD2 | TRBJ2-1 | - | TRBV27 | TGTGCCAGCAGTTCTAGCGGGAGATACAATGAGCAGTTCTTC | CASSSSGRYNEQFF
- | TRBJ2-3 | once | TRBV5-1 | TGCGCCAGCAGCTTGGTGCGGAGCTCAAGCACAGATACGCAGTATTTT | CASSLVRSSSTDTQYF